This T cell receptor beta chain was documented in a study of vaccination effects on CD4 cells after COVID-19. Study-level background: The vaccine given was either BNT162b2 or mRNA-1273, in two doses. Study results and limitations: By a late point after vaccination, infection- and vaccine-induced clones had shrunk markedly through clonal contraction. The study had few convalescent patients and no early post-infection timepoints.

To note about this clone: The target antigen is unknown.

After expansion with viral peptide pools in the ViraFEST assay, antigen-specific CD4+ T cells were sequenced. The authors isolated CD4+ T cells after 9 to 10 days of culture. Nucleocapsid antibodies stayed negative before and after vaccination, showing no earlier SARS-CoV-2 infection. Fresh IL-2-containing medium replaced half the medium on days 3 and 7. Some clones are missing from TCRdb's copy, which holds only in-frame ones; the method was immunoSEQ multiplex PCR. The sample consists of 65,000 or so clones, roughly three quarters of them appearing once. The germline V gene has CDR1 LNHDA and CDR2 SQIVND (reference sequence). V lost 5 bases to trimming and J lost 7 bases; unmatched junction nucleotides: 8. The CDR3 loop spans 15 amino acids.

The chain combines TRBV19 with TRBJ1-6; 7 nucleotides align to TRBD1. This receptor was obtained from a human donor who received a COVID-19 vaccine. Sequencing was performed on CD4+ T cells from PBMCs cultured with HCoV-NL63 spike peptides, taken before COVID-19 vaccination. CDR3 protein: CASSVRTGLNSPLHF. CDR3 bases: TGTGCCAGTAGTGTCCGGACAGGCCTGAATTCACCCCTCCACTTT.